This entry lists 2 T cell receptor beta chains sequenced from one sample in a study of T cell clusters in autoimmune cytopenias. TRB was amplified from roughly 0.25 ug of peripheral blood genomic DNA per sample. TRB rearrangements were amplified by touch-down multiplex PCR with mixed TRB-A/B primers. Following a re-call of the multiplex PCR reads, TCRdb has one entry per CDR3 protein and lacks DNA. This table holds 6,500 to 8,500 distinct CDR3 sequences. Sequencing was carried out using peripheral blood. These receptors all come from a human donor with an autoimmune cytopenia or autoimmune hepatitis (not recorded which).

The V call is TRBV10-3, the J call TRBJ2-5. In germline, CDR1 is ENHRY, CDR2 SYGVKD. The CDR3 runs 15 residues. CDR3 residues: CAISESDTFQETQYF.

Considering frequency, this clonotype is medium-sized (0.01 to 0.1%). V is TRBV27 and J is TRBJ2-2; TCRdb picks TRBD1, but there is no DNA to check that call. There are 13 residues in the CDR3. Germline CDR1 and CDR2: MNHEY and SMNVEV (reference sequence). CDR3 amino acids: CASRTTGTRELFF.